This TCR beta chain is from a study of T cell changes during pregnancy in multiple sclerosis (dated by TCRdb to between 2017 and 2020). Regarding the study in general: The study looked at changes in the T cell repertoire across pregnancy in women with multiple sclerosis.

Receptors were amplified or captured by the immunoSEQ multiplex PCR assay. TCRdb provides this immuneACCESS table in a form limited to in-frame rearrangements. Some clones are lacking; in checked studies, under half of them reflect an unresolved V gene, and why the rest are absent is not known. Present in this sample are around 57,000 clones, around 91% of which were seen just once. The top ten clonotypes cover about 2.2% of the sample. The CDR3 measures 14 amino acids from cysteine to phenylalanine. Only the CDR3 region is kept as DNA, spanning 42 bases read in frame from base 1. V is cut back by 0 bases and J by 9 bases, with 4 bases in the junction unmatched. The CDR1 and CDR2 encoded by the germline V gene are KGHSH and LQKENI. Of note for this clone: Its antigen is still unknown. The sample holds no much larger clone one base away, and base qualities are not on file.

The chain uses TRBV18 and TRBJ2-2; 7 bases in between match TRBD2. The TCR originated in a female donor in good health, enrolled as a control in a pregnancy study. The sequenced sample was peripheral blood, obtained in the third trimester of pregnancy. The DNA sequence is TGTGCCAGCTCACCACCGGCGGGAGAATGGGAGCTGTTTTTT. It translates to CASSPPAGEWELFF.